The 25 T cell receptor beta chains reported below all come from one sample, sequenced in a study of post-analysis software for immune sequencing data. These receptors' targets are unknown. Unique molecular identifiers had been added to the TCR beta cDNA libraries. TCRdb passed the PCR reads through MiXCR, listing each CDR3 protein once. The data show 750,000 to 950,000 distinct CDR3 sequences, about 50% seen once. Overall study results and limits: Five TRBV segments, TRBV5-6, TRBV5-1 and TRBV20-1 among them, were found more frequent in patients than controls.

Sample: blood. The receptor source for this set is a girl under 18 with multiple sclerosis.

This rearrangement joins TRBV18 to TRBJ2-3; 11 bases line up with TRBD2. Germline trimming cut 3 bases from V and 2 bases from J; bases unmatched to any gene: 4. Germline V lookup: CDR1 KGHSH, CDR2 LQKENI. The CDR3 covers 16 residues. CDR3 DNA sequence: TGTGCCAGCTCACCGACTAGCGGGGACTTCACAGATACGCAGTATTTT. Amino acids: CASSPTSGDFTDTQYF.

This clonotype was seen more than once but under ten times. The J gene is TRBJ2-7, the V gene TRBV7-2, with unresolved D. Germline V gives CDR1 SGHTA, CDR2 FQGNSA. V was cut by 1 base and J by 3 bases, with 10 bases left in between. The CDR3 has 14 amino acids. CDR3 in DNA: TGTGCCAGCAGCTTAGACAAACAGAACTACGAGCAGTACTTC. It translates to CASSLDKQNYEQYF.

This rearrangement joins TRBV29-1 to TRBJ2-4; D call uncertain. The V end was cut by 4 bases, the J end by 13 bases, with 11 bases between. Germline-derived CDR1 and CDR2 are SQVTM and ANQGSEA. The CDR3 length is 10 residues. The chain's CDR3 is CSVGVGEQYF. The CDR3 coding sequence is TGCAGCGTTGGGGTGGGTGAGCAGTACTTC. Complete variable domain (other parts from reference TRBV29-1 and TRBJ2-4): SAVISQKPSRDICQRGTSLTIQCQVDSQVTMMFWYRQQPGQSLTLIATANQGSEATYESGFVIDKFPISRPNLTFSTLTVSNMSPEDSSIYLCSVGVGEQYFGAGTRLSVL.

The genes are TRBV12-3 or TRBV12-4 and TRBJ2-3; 9 positions agree with TRBD2. After removal of 7 bases from V and 2 bases from J, the junction contained 10 bases not matched to a gene. The CDR3 has 16 amino acids. In nucleotides, the CDR3 is TGTGCCAGCACCATAGCGGGGGCCCTCTTCACAGATACGCAGTATTTT. This gives the protein CASTIAGALFTDTQYF.

This clonotype turned up a few times. The rearrangement uses TRBV7-6 and TRBJ2-1; possible D gene TRBD1, 6 bases. This CDR3 has 14 residues. Germline CDR1 and CDR2: SGHVS and FNYEAQ. V was shortened by 2 bases and J by 5 bases, with 10 bases between the two germline ends. The CDR3 spells CASSLFSGDNEQFF. CDR3 DNA: TGTGCCAGCAGCTTATTCTCAGGGGACAATGAGCAGTTCTTC.

The J gene is TRBJ2-1, the V gene TRBV5-1, with unresolved D. Germline assignment: CDR1 SGHRS and CDR2 YFSETQ. With 1 base removed from V and 6 bases from J, the gap between germline ends came to 11 bases. The CDR3 runs 14 residues. This chain's CDR3 is CASSLPLRLNEQFF. The CDR3 nucleotides read TGCGCCAGCAGCTTGCCATTAAGACTCAATGAGCAGTTCTTC. Based on the CDR3 plus reference TRBV5-1 and TRBJ2-1, the full variable domain is KAGVTQTPRYLIKTRGQQVTLSCSPISGHRSVSWYQQTPGQGLQFLFEYFSETQRNKGNFPGRFSGRQFSNSRSEMNVSTLELGDSALYLCASSLPLRLNEQFFGPGTRLTVL.

This chain connects TRBV20-1 to TRBJ1-5; D call uncertain. Germline assignment: CDR1 DFQATT and CDR2 SNEGSKA (reference sequence). V was trimmed by 6 bases and J by 3 bases, leaving 9 bases between them. The CDR3 spans 12 residues. The CDR3 DNA sequence: TGCAGTGCCCGGGCGTTCAATCAGCCCCAGCATTTT. The encoded protein is CSARAFNQPQHF.

This clonotype was observed a few times. The chain uses TRBV5-6 and TRBJ2-5, with TRBD1 as a possible D gene (6 bases). The J call may not be correct, given that the DNA end is closer to TRBJ2-7. Per the germline V gene, CDR1 is SGHDT and CDR2 is YYEEEE. CDR3 size: 13 residues. Written as DNA, the CDR3 is TGTGCCAGCAGCTGGGGACATGGCTACGAGCAGTACTTC. Its translation: CASSWGHGYEQYF.

The chain is built from TRBV5-1 and TRBJ2-7; D ambiguous. The CDR3 loop spans 12 amino acids. CDR1 and CDR2 (germline): SGHRS, YFSETQ. Deletions cut 6 bases from V and 1 base from J, with 8 bases between. The CDR3 bases are TGCGCCAGCAAGGCCAGTTCCTACGAGCAGTACTTC. Its protein is CASKASSYEQYF.

This rearrangement joins TRBV3-1 to TRBJ1-5, with 7 bases fitting TRBD1. The V segment lost 4 bases and the J segment 3 bases; nucleotides outside the gene matches: 6. The CDR3 consists of 15 residues. Germline V gene sequence: CDR1 LGHDT, CDR2 YNNKEL (reference sequence). The CDR3 loop is CASSPTGAFNQPQHF. CDR3 sequence (DNA): TGTGCCAGCAGCCCTACAGGGGCCTTCAATCAGCCCCAGCATTTT.

This clonotype has a handful of counts. The chain combines TRBV29-1 with TRBJ2-4; D may be TRBD2 (5 bases). Germline lookup yields CDR1 SQVTM and CDR2 ANQGSEA. CDR3 length equals 17 residues. Trimming removed 0 bases at V and 0 bases at J, with 15 bases between. The CDR3 loop reads CSVEDRGGWKAKNIQYF. In nucleotides, the CDR3 is TGCAGCGTTGAAGATCGAGGAGGTTGGAAAGCCAAAAACATTCAGTACTTC.

This clonotype was counted a few times. Written as DNA, the CDR3 is TGTGCCACCAGCAGAGAGGTGATCGGGCAGGGCGACGAGCAGTACTTC. It is translated as CATSREVIGQGDEQYF. The chain is built from TRBV15 and TRBJ2-4; possible D gene TRBD1, 5 bases. The end of the DNA fits TRBJ2-7 better, so the J call may be wrong. The CDR3 covers 16 residues. Germline CDR1 LNHNV, CDR2 YYDKDF (reference sequence).

The V call is TRBV5-1, the J call TRBJ1-1; no clear D. V gave up 0 bases and J gave up 8 bases, with 11 bases separating them. The CDR3 runs 13 residues. Germline V lookup: CDR1 SGHRS, CDR2 YFSETQ. DNA of the CDR3: TGCGCCAGCAGCTTGGACAAACCGGGGGAAGCTTTCTTT. This encodes CASSLDKPGEAFF.

Points on this clonotype: At one end the junction does not follow the germline gene, possibly because of a read error. The rearrangement uses TRBV20-1 and TRBJ2-2; maybe TRBD2 (6 bases). CDR1 is DFQATT, CDR2 SNEGSKA, per germline (reference sequence). This CDR3 contains 15 residues. CDR3 DNA sequence: TGCAGGGGCCCTAGCGCGAGAAGGAACACCGGGGAGCGGTTTTTT. This encodes CRGPSARRNTGERFF.

The chain carries TRBV25-1 and TRBJ1-2; D gene uncertain. Germline CDR1 reads MGHDK; CDR2 reads SYGVNS. The CDR3 is 13 amino acids. Trimming took off 6 bases at V and 2 bases at J, with 10 bases between the two ends. The CDR3 loop is CASRGKGNYGYTF. The CDR3 DNA is TGTGCCAGCAGGGGTAAGGGAAACTATGGCTACACCTTC.

A few counts support this clonotype. V usage is TRBV6-2 or TRBV6-3 and J usage is TRBJ2-1; a weak D match, TRBD1 (5 bases). CDR1 and CDR2 from the germline V gene are MNHEY and SVGEGT. There are 12 residues in the CDR3. The ends were cut back, 3 bases at V and 7 bases at J, with 7 bases in the middle. The CDR3 coding sequence is TGTGCCAGCAGTTATAGACAGAATGAGCAGTTCTTC. It specifies CASSYRQNEQFF.

This clonotype was detected a few times. The rearrangement uses TRBV5-1 and TRBJ2-1; TRBD2 might be the D (6 bases). The V gene's germline CDR1 is SGHRS and CDR2 YFSETQ. The CDR3 covers 14 residues. The V gene lost 0 bases and the J gene lost 9 bases, with 13 bases spanning the gap. The CDR3 DNA follows: TGCGCCAGCAGCTTGGGACTAGGGTTCATTGAGCAGTTCTTC. This codes for CASSLGLGFIEQFF.

This clonotype was recorded only once. The chain couples TRBV20-1 to TRBJ2-1; the match to TRBD2 covers 10 bases. Germline CDR1 and CDR2: DFQATT and SNEGSKA (reference sequence). The CDR3 sequence is 16 residues long. V dropped 2 bases and J dropped 3; count of bases not matched to a gene: 7. The CDR3 region is CSARSGRTSGYNEQFF. CDR3 sequence (DNA): TGCAGTGCTAGATCGGGGAGGACTAGCGGCTACAATGAGCAGTTCTTC.

The chain carries TRBV7-9 and TRBJ2-7; no firm D call. The J call may not be correct, given that the DNA end is closer to TRBJ2-5. Germline V lookup: CDR1 SEHNR, CDR2 FQNEAQ (reference sequence). The CDR3 contains 13 residues. The CDR3 DNA reads TGTGCCAGCAGCTTCATAGGCCCGGAGACCCAGTACTTC. Protein: CASSFIGPETQYF.

The rearrangement joins TRBV6-5 to TRBJ2-4, with D perhaps matching TRBD2 (7 bases). CDR1 and CDR2 (germline): MNHEY, SVGAGI. Trimming shortened V by 0 bases and J by 0 bases, and 9 bases separated the two germline ends. CDR3 length equals 16 residues. The CDR3 loop reads CASSYSAGAAKNIQYF. Written as DNA, the CDR3 is TGTGCCAGCAGTTACTCCGCGGGGGCAGCCAAAAACATTCAGTACTTC.

V is TRBV29-1 and J is TRBJ2-1; 7 positions agree with TRBD2. V trimming: 5 bases; J trimming: 2 bases; junction bases outside the gene matches: 6. The germline gives CDR1 SQVTM, CDR2 ANQGSEA. The CDR3 spans 14 residues. For the CDR3, the DNA is TGCAGCGTTCAACGGGAGGTCCCCTACAATGAGCAGTTCTTC. Translated, it gives CSVQREVPYNEQFF.

This clonotype turned up a few times. The chain recombines TRBV6-1 with TRBJ2-3; 11 bases are a match to TRBD2. The CDR3 spans 17 residues. CDR1 MNHNS and CDR2 SASEGT come from the germline V gene. V dropped 5 bases and J dropped 2; count of bases not matched to a gene: 9. The CDR3 DNA follows: TGTGCCAGCAGTCCAACCACTAGCGGGGGTTACACAGATACGCAGTATTTT. Encoded protein: CASSPTTSGGYTDTQYF.

The V gene is TRBV6-2 or TRBV6-3, the J gene TRBJ2-1; possibly TRBD1 or TRBD2 for D (6 bases each). The CDR3 loop spans 15 amino acids. Germline V gives CDR1 MNHEY, CDR2 SVGEGT. Trimming took off 0 bases at V and 6 bases at J, with 12 bases between the two ends. CDR3 residues: CASSYSRGVGNEQFF. The CDR3 coding sequence is TGTGCCAGCAGTTACTCGAGGGGGGTGGGCAATGAGCAGTTCTTC.

The V gene is TRBV5-1, the J gene TRBJ2-1, with D possibly being TRBD1 or TRBD2 (5 bases each). The germline CDR1 and CDR2 sequences are SGHRS and YFSETQ. The CDR3 extends over 18 amino acids. V lost 4 bases and J lost 0, with 20 bases in between. The DNA of the CDR3 is TGCGCCAGCAGCCCGATAACCCTGGGGGAACCCTCCTACAATGAGCAGTTCTTC. Protein product: CASSPITLGEPSYNEQFF.

The chain combines TRBV27 with TRBJ2-1; TRBD2 matches at 16 bases. Germline CDR1 MNHEY, CDR2 SMNVEV (reference sequence). This CDR3 comprises 15 residues. The V and J ends lost 3 bases and 10 bases, in that order; junction bases with no gene match: 3. CDR3 coding DNA: TGTGCCAGCAGTTTGGGGACTAGCGGGGGGGCCGAGCAGTTCTTC. Amino acids: CASSLGTSGGAEQFF.